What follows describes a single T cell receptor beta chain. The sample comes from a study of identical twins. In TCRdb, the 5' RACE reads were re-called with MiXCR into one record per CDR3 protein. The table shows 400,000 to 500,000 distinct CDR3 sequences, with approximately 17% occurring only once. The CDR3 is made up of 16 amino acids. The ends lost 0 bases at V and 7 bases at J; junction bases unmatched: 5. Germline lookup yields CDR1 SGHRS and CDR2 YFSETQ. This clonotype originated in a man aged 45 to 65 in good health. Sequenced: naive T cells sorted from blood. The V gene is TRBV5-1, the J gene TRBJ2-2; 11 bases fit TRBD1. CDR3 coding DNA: TGCGCCAGCAGCTTGGCCGGACAGGGGGCTGTCGGGGAGCTGTTTTTT. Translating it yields CASSLAGQGAVGELFF.